The present T cell receptor (beta chain) was sequenced within a study of cytomegalovirus exposure and HLA in healthy donors. For the study at large: The use of the same platform for the roughly 120 validation repertoires and the roughly 700 first-cohort repertoires was reported by a later analysis.

General study results and limits: The tendency of first-cohort TCR clusters to co-occur in the roughly 120 validation repertoires was identified by a subsequent analysis. There were some public TCRs occurring in many donors, but most TCR sequences were rare. Overall, around 160 TCR beta chains were annotated as cytomegalovirus-associated.

Assay used: immunoSEQ multiplex PCR; TCRdb lists only in-frame clones, some missing. The sample contains 150,000 or so clones, about 87% of which appear only once. Details on this clone: What it recognizes is unknown.

The germline V gene encodes CDR1 SGHRS and CDR2 YFSETQ. With V trimmed by 5 bases and J by 7 bases, 4 bases remained unmatched. This CDR3 is 12 amino acids long. The receptor was isolated from a young woman in good health and CMV-seronegative. Sequenced sample: PBMCs. The chain is built from TRBV5-1 and TRBJ1-1, with 8 bases fitting TRBD1. The CDR3 coding sequence is TGCGCCAGCAGTTACGGACAGGGTGAAGCTTTCTTT. This codes for CASSYGQGEAFF.